This T cell receptor (beta chain) was recovered during a study of blood T cell repertoires in COVID-19 (TCRdb year 2020). Background on the whole study: Collaborator samples came from the United States, Italy and Spain and covered acute and convalescent phases of COVID-19. Sample metadata almost always included a de-identified subject ID, COVID-19 status, age in years and sex. The material from the prospective study consisted of cDNA or gDNA derived from T cells, B-cell-depleted T cells, or PBMCs. Subjects who had been exposed to COVID-19, were actively infected with it, or had recovered from it provided the deeply sampled blood TCRbeta repertoires that made up the dataset. The repertoires were released in a freely available public database intended as a resource for research on the immune response to SARS-CoV-2. HLA class I and class II types, where available, came from metadata supplied by the sample provider rather than from assay-based typing. Samples were obtained from the ongoing ImmuneRACE study (first 160 participants) and from over 1,000 subjects provided by 6 global collaborators. Results and caveats for the whole study, not just this receptor: The amount of clinical and demographic metadata varied by source and participant and was provided uncurated.

This clone was seen only a few times. It has no known antigen specificity. No clone much larger than this one lies a single base away; base qualities are absent. TCRbeta CDR3 regions were amplified from genomic DNA using the immunoSEQ Assay, a bias-controlled multiplex PCR. Per the original workflow: The number of nucleated cells in each sample was estimated by amplification of reference gene primers within the assay. Sequence reads were collapsed and filtered to measure the absolute abundance of every unique TCRbeta CDR3 rearrangement. For each sample, productive Simpson clonality was calculated by taking the square root of Simpson's diversity index across productive rearrangements. The source is immuneACCESS, and TCRdb retained only in-frame sequences with V and J called. Part of the clones is not carried over; for the studies checked, unresolved V genes explain less than half of this, and the remainder is unexplained. The V and J calls and the clone size are those of that table, but D and trimming were determined from the DNA. Recorded for this sample are some 150,000 clones; 65% to 90% of them occurred a single time. Of the sample, over 8% falls within the top ten clones.

CDR1 and CDR2, looked up from the germline V gene (reference sequence), are SEHNR and FQNEAQ. V and J are truncated by 5 bases and 0 bases respectively, leaving an intervening sequence of 14 bases. The CDR3 numbers 16 residues from cysteine through phenylalanine. Kept here is only the CDR3 DNA, which spans 48 bases and is read in frame from base 1. Collaborating institutions collected whole blood in K2EDTA tubes following their own protocols. For TCRbeta analysis, collaborators shipped samples in one of three forms: frozen whole blood, isolated PBMCs, or DNA extracted from either of those sample types.

Sequencing was performed on peripheral blood. The V gene is TRBV7-9 and the J gene is TRBJ1-3; a weak D assignment points to TRBD1 (6 bases agree). The TCR sequence derives from a woman between 50 and 59 years old with acute or convalescent COVID-19. The CDR3 is CASSQGQFSSGNTIYF. The DNA sequence reads TGTGCCAGCAGCCAAGGACAGTTCAGCTCTGGAAACACCATATATTTT.